Detailed here is one TCR beta chain. This CDR3 is built from 13 residues. Trimming removed 4 bases from V and 0 bases from J, with 8 bases in between. CDR1 is SGHRS, CDR2 YFSETQ, per germline. The sample originates from a study of blood T cell repertoires in COVID-19. Study at large: In each case, the material was cDNA or gDNA derived from T cells, B-cell-depleted T cells, or PBMCs.

As processed by the authors: Amplification of reference gene primers was used by the study to estimate nucleated cell counts. Sequenced by immunoSEQ multiplex PCR; TCRdb stores in-frame clones only, minus some. V and J calls and clone size are those listed in that table; D and trimming were worked out from the DNA. The table includes about 280,000 clones, about 86% detected once. This TCR derives from a woman in her 70s with COVID-19, enrolled during active disease. The V and J genes are TRBV5-1 and TRBJ2-7; D possibly corresponds to TRBD2 (5 bases). The sample taken for sequencing was peripheral blood. CDR3 DNA: TGCGCCAGCAGCGGGGAGCTCTCCTACGAGCAGTACTTC. It yields the protein CASSGELSYEQYF.